This is a list of T cell receptor beta chains from one sample in a study of blood T cell repertoires in COVID-19. Measured with immunoSEQ multiplex PCR; TCRdb has only the in-frame clones, and not every one. Of 240,000 or so clones in the sample, about 68% were seen once. The specimen sequenced was peripheral blood. The receptors here all came from a woman older than 75 with acute or convalescent COVID-19. Each CDR3 is given with its conserved first and last residue. The order of the fields is CDR3 DNA, CDR3 protein, clone size, D gene, V gene, CDR3 length, J gene. The D gene is left open where the match is weak. Not every row has a clone size; where given, it reads once, few, many or a size class.

DNA: TGTGCCAGCAGTTCCCGACAGGGTCTTAGCAATCAGCCCCAGCATTTT; CDR3: CASSSRQGLSNQPQHF; size: -; D: TRBD1; V: TRBV27; length: 16; J: TRBJ1-5
DNA: TGTGCCAGCAGCTTAGGGGGGACTAGCGTCTCCTACGAGCAGTACTTC; CDR3: CASSLGGTSVSYEQYF; size: -; D: TRBD2; V: TRBV7-2; length: 16; J: TRBJ2-7
DNA: TGCGCCAGCCGTTCCCCCAGCCTGGGAGGGCTCTATGGCTACACCTTC; CDR3: CASRSPSLGGLYGYTF; size: -; D: -; V: TRBV5-1; length: 16; J: TRBJ1-2
DNA: TGTGCCAGCAGTTTATCGCCCCTCAACAGGGGACCGATCACAGATACGCAGTATTTT; CDR3: CASSLSPLNRGPITDTQYF; size: -; D: TRBD1; V: TRBV27; length: 19; J: TRBJ2-3
DNA: TGTGCCAGCAGTTGGGGCAGAGATTCACCCCTCCACTTT; CDR3: CASSWGRDSPLHF; size: -; D: -; V: TRBV6-2/TRBV6-3; length: 13; J: TRBJ1-6
DNA: TGTGCCAGTAGTATGTTGCAGGGTTCCTACAATGAGCAGTTCTTC; CDR3: CASSMLQGSYNEQFF; size: -; D: -; V: TRBV19; length: 15; J: TRBJ2-1
DNA: TGTGCCAGCAGTGACTCGGGACAGGGGGCTTATAATTCACCCCTCCACTTT; CDR3: CASSDSGQGAYNSPLHF; size: -; D: TRBD1; V: TRBV6-4; length: 17; J: TRBJ1-6
DNA: TGTGCCAGCAGTTACGGCGGGGAGCGGACAGATACGCAGTATTTT; CDR3: CASSYGGERTDTQYF; size: -; D: -; V: TRBV6-6; length: 15; J: TRBJ2-3
DNA: TGTGCCAGCAGCGCGGGACTTTTCAGCTCTGGGGCCAACGTCCTGACTTTC; CDR3: CASSAGLFSSGANVLTF; size: -; D: -; V: TRBV5-4; length: 17; J: TRBJ2-6
DNA: TGTGCCAGTAGTATATGGGGGGCGGGGGGTCAGCCCCAGCATTTT; CDR3: CASSIWGAGGQPQHF; size: -; D: -; V: TRBV19; length: 15; J: TRBJ1-5
DNA: TGTGCCAGCCTGAGACAGGGGGACTATGGCTACACCTTC; CDR3: CASLRQGDYGYTF; size: -; D: TRBD1; V: TRBV7-9; length: 13; J: TRBJ1-2
DNA: TGTGCCAGCAGCCAAGCACCCGGCGCAGGGATAAGGGCAAACACCATATATTTT; CDR3: CASSQAPGAGIRANTIYF; size: -; D: -; V: TRBV14; length: 18; J: TRBJ1-3
DNA: TGTGCCAGCAGCTCCCGGGGACTAGCGGGGGGGAACGAGCAGTACTTC; CDR3: CASSSRGLAGGNEQYF; size: few; D: TRBD2; V: TRBV7-2; length: 16; J: TRBJ2-7
DNA: TGTGCCAGCTCACCCGCTCACAGGGGTTACGAGCAGTACTTC; CDR3: CASSPAHRGYEQYF; size: -; D: TRBD1; V: TRBV18; length: 14; J: TRBJ2-7
DNA: TGTGCCAGCAGCTCTAATATGCTCTCTGGAAACACCATATATTTT; CDR3: CASSSNMLSGNTIYF; size: many; D: -; V: TRBV7-9; length: 15; J: TRBJ1-3
DNA: TGTGCCAGCAGGGACAGGGGTCGGGCCAACGTCCTGACTTTC; CDR3: CASRDRGRANVLTF; size: -; D: TRBD1; V: TRBV2; length: 14; J: TRBJ2-6
DNA: TGTGCCAGCAGCACGTACAGGACCAACACTGAAGCTTTCTTT; CDR3: CASSTYRTNTEAFF; size: -; D: -; V: TRBV7-2; length: 14; J: TRBJ1-1
DNA: TGTGCCAGCAGTGAAGGCCGGGACAAAAATTCTCACGAGCAGTACTTC; CDR3: CASSEGRDKNSHEQYF; size: -; D: -; V: TRBV6-1; length: 16; J: TRBJ2-7
DNA: TGCGCCAGCAGCTTGGGATCACTAGGGGAGCTGTTTTTT; CDR3: CASSLGSLGELFF; size: -; D: -; V: TRBV5-1; length: 13; J: TRBJ2-2
DNA: TGTGCCAGCAGGGCGGGACAGGGGGGCACAGATACGCAGTATTTT; CDR3: CASRAGQGGTDTQYF; size: few; D: TRBD1; V: TRBV6-5; length: 15; J: TRBJ2-3
DNA: TGTGCCACCAGCAGAGTTCGGACAGGGCATGCAACTAATGAAAAACTGTTTTTT; CDR3: CATSRVRTGHATNEKLFF; size: few; D: TRBD1; V: TRBV15; length: 18; J: TRBJ1-4
DNA: TGTGCCAGCAGTCTACAGGGAGGGAGGCAAGAGACCCAGTACTTC; CDR3: CASSLQGGRQETQYF; size: -; D: -; V: TRBV2; length: 15; J: TRBJ2-5
DNA: TGTGCCAGCAGCCCGCGGACAGGGCCTGATACGCAGTATTTT; CDR3: CASSPRTGPDTQYF; size: -; D: TRBD1; V: TRBV4-2; length: 14; J: TRBJ2-3
DNA: TGTGCCAGCAGTCCATCCCCTACAGGGGACCTTGAAGCTTTCTTT; CDR3: CASSPSPTGDLEAFF; size: -; D: TRBD1; V: TRBV27; length: 15; J: TRBJ1-1
DNA: TGCGCCAGCAGCCAGGGGTGGAGGAACACTGAAGCTTTCTTT; CDR3: CASSQGWRNTEAFF; size: -; D: -; V: TRBV5-1; length: 14; J: TRBJ1-1
DNA: TGCGCCAGCAGCACTGGACAGGGTTTGGAGACCCAGTACTTC; CDR3: CASSTGQGLETQYF; size: -; D: TRBD1; V: TRBV5-1; length: 14; J: TRBJ2-5
DNA: TGTGCCAGTAGTACAAGACAGGGTTCCTACGAGCAGTACTTC; CDR3: CASSTRQGSYEQYF; size: -; D: TRBD1; V: TRBV19; length: 14; J: TRBJ2-7
DNA: TGTGCCAGTAGGAGAGACACAGGGGCGAACACCAACACTGAAGCTTTCTTT; CDR3: CASRRDTGANTNTEAFF; size: once; D: TRBD1; V: TRBV19; length: 17; J: TRBJ1-1
DNA: TGTGCCAGCAGCCGTCCCTCTGGGGCCAACGTCCTGACTTTC; CDR3: CASSRPSGANVLTF; size: once; D: -; V: TRBV9; length: 14; J: TRBJ2-6
DNA: TGTGCCAGCAGTGAAAGGGGCCAGGGAAGGGATCAGCCCCAGCATTTT; CDR3: CASSERGQGRDQPQHF; size: -; D: -; V: TRBV2; length: 16; J: TRBJ1-5
DNA: TGTGCCAGCCTCGGGGGACCATACGAGCAGTACTTC; CDR3: CASLGGPYEQYF; size: -; D: -; V: TRBV5-5; length: 12; J: TRBJ2-7
DNA: TGCGCCAGCAGCTTGAATGGTGCGGGAGGTACCTACGAGCAGTACTTC; CDR3: CASSLNGAGGTYEQYF; size: -; D: TRBD2; V: TRBV5-1; length: 16; J: TRBJ2-7
DNA: TGTGCCAGCAGCATCGACATGGGTTTCTACGAGCAGTACTTC; CDR3: CASSIDMGFYEQYF; size: few; D: -; V: TRBV7-9; length: 14; J: TRBJ2-7
DNA: TGTGCCAGCGATATTAGGGGGCGCGGTAGCAATCAGCCCCAGCATTTT; CDR3: CASDIRGRGSNQPQHF; size: -; D: TRBD1; V: TRBV19; length: 16; J: TRBJ1-5
DNA: TGTGCCAGCAGCCCCGAAGGACTAGCGGGAGTAAGAGAGACCCAGTACTTC; CDR3: CASSPEGLAGVRETQYF; size: few; D: TRBD2; V: TRBV7-2; length: 17; J: TRBJ2-5
DNA: TGTGCCAGCAGCTTAGGGGTGGAAGCGATTGAAAAACTGTTTTTT; CDR3: CASSLGVEAIEKLFF; size: -; D: -; V: TRBV11-2; length: 15; J: TRBJ1-4
DNA: TGTGCCAGCAGCTTGACAGGGCGCCCTTTCTTT; CDR3: CASSLTGRPFF; size: -; D: TRBD1; V: TRBV7-2; length: 11; J: TRBJ1-1
DNA: TGTGCCAGCAGCGCGCGGGGGTCTAATTCACCCCTCCACTTT; CDR3: CASSARGSNSPLHF; size: once; D: -; V: TRBV9; length: 14; J: TRBJ1-6
DNA: TGTGCCATCAGTGATAGTAGTGGGGGGATGAACACTGAAGCTTTCTTT; CDR3: CAISDSSGGMNTEAFF; size: -; D: -; V: TRBV10-3; length: 16; J: TRBJ1-1
DNA: TGTGCCAGCAGCCCCCGAGGGGCAGGGGAAAGCAATCAGCCCCAGCATTTT; CDR3: CASSPRGAGESNQPQHF; size: -; D: -; V: TRBV7-2; length: 17; J: TRBJ1-5
DNA: TGTGCCAGCAGCAAGCGGGACAACACCGGGGAGCTGTTTTTT; CDR3: CASSKRDNTGELFF; size: -; D: TRBD2; V: TRBV5-8; length: 14; J: TRBJ2-2
DNA: TGCGCCAGCAGCCAATTGGACTTGGGGTTCTCCTACAATGAGCAGTTCTTC; CDR3: CASSQLDLGFSYNEQFF; size: few; D: -; V: TRBV4-1; length: 17; J: TRBJ2-1
DNA: TGTGCCAGCAGCCAACCAGGGTTACCCCTCCACTTT; CDR3: CASSQPGLPLHF; size: once; D: -; V: TRBV3-1/TRBV3-2; length: 12; J: TRBJ1-6
DNA: TGCGCCAGCAGCTTCCCGGGACTTTACGAGCAGTACTTC; CDR3: CASSFPGLYEQYF; size: -; D: -; V: TRBV5-1; length: 13; J: TRBJ2-7
DNA: TGCGCCAGCAGCCAAGTTTGGGCCTCATCCTCCTATGGCTACACCTTC; CDR3: CASSQVWASSSYGYTF; size: -; D: -; V: TRBV4-1; length: 16; J: TRBJ1-2
DNA: TGTGCCAGCAGCTCCTACTGGAGGTCGGACATTCAGTACTTC; CDR3: CASSSYWRSDIQYF; size: once; D: -; V: TRBV7-9; length: 14; J: TRBJ2-4
DNA: TGTGCCAGTAGAACCGTACCGGGGAACGAGCAGTTCTTC; CDR3: CASRTVPGNEQFF; size: once; D: -; V: TRBV19; length: 13; J: TRBJ2-1
DNA: TGTGCCAGCAGCTCACAGGGGATCAGCACAGATACGCAGTATTTT; CDR3: CASSSQGISTDTQYF; size: -; D: TRBD1; V: TRBV7-3; length: 15; J: TRBJ2-3
DNA: TGTGCCAGCAGCTTGAGCCTAGCGGGAGTGCGTCCCGGGGAGCTGTTTTTT; CDR3: CASSLSLAGVRPGELFF; size: -; D: TRBD2; V: TRBV7-9; length: 17; J: TRBJ2-2
DNA: TGTGCCAGCACCCAGGGGGCGGGGGAGGGTACAGATACGCAGTATTTT; CDR3: CASTQGAGEGTDTQYF; size: -; D: -; V: TRBV9; length: 16; J: TRBJ2-3
DNA: TGCAGTGCTAGTAATCCTAGCACAGATACGCAGTATTTT; CDR3: CSASNPSTDTQYF; size: -; D: -; V: TRBV20-1; length: 13; J: TRBJ2-3